This T cell receptor (beta chain) was captured by sequencing in a study of T-cell reconstitution after alpha-beta-depleted transplantation in children. Study-wide findings and caveats: Diversity of TCRbeta at day 60 was high in some patients, arising from surviving recipient T cells and thymic progenitors. Expanded graft clones, several hundred of them, were reportedly the source of alpha-beta T cells about two months after transplant. Most T-cell counts and diversity one year after the transplant came from T cells that were newly produced.

Turning to this clonotype: Its antigen is currently unknown. A much larger clone lies a single base off, so this may be a read error.

Germline lookup yields CDR1 MDHEN and CDR2 SYDVKM. This CDR3 comprises 13 residues. Unique molecular identifiers were incorporated into the prepared TCRbeta library. TCRdb redid the calling of the PCR reads with MiXCR, one entry per CDR3 protein. The repertoire holds around 440,000 distinct CDR3 sequences, with 10% as singletons. This clonotype was sampled from a child aged 2 to 10 with inherited bone marrow failure, due to receive a stem cell transplant. This sample comprised PBMCs, obtained before TCRalphabeta/CD19-depleted stem cell transplant. J is TRBJ1-2 and V is TRBV28; no firm D call. CDR3 in DNA: TGTGACAGCAGTTTATCATCCGGACTAGGCTACACCTTC. It encodes CDSSLSSGLGYTF.